The 23 T cell receptor beta chains below come from one sample, sequenced in a study of cytomegalovirus exposure and HLA in healthy donors. The PCR ran on 60 Vbeta and 13 Jbeta primers. TCRdb keeps only in-frame clones here, not all; method: immunoSEQ multiplex PCR. The repertoire holds approximately 120,000 clones, with 83% as singletons. Sequencing input: PBMCs. All receptors come from a man aged 18-30 years in good health and CMV-seropositive.

This clone was observed a handful of times. This chain joins TRBV5-4 and TRBJ1-4; TRBD1 aligns across 8 bases. The germline V gene has CDR1 SGHNT and CDR2 YYREEE (reference sequence). The CDR3 runs to 15 residues. Trimming took 1 base from V and 12 from J; bases not matched to a gene: 11. The CDR3 is CASSLFSGGSGELFF. The CDR3 DNA follows: TGTGCCAGCAGCTTGTTTTCAGGGGGCTCCGGGGAACTGTTTTTT.

The gene calls are TRBV19 and TRBJ2-2; D unresolved. V was shortened by 2 bases and J by 1 base, with 8 bases between the two germline ends. Germline-derived CDR1 and CDR2 are LNHDA and SQIVND (reference sequence). The CDR3 has 15 residues. Written as DNA, the CDR3 is TGTGCCAGTAGTATAAGTCTATGGAACACCGGGGAGCTGTTTTTT. The encoded protein is CASSISLWNTGELFF.

The chain uses TRBV30 and TRBJ1-2; TRBD1 agrees at 8 bases. The CDR3 has 13 amino acids. Trimming took 0 bases from V and 4 from J; bases not matched to a gene: 1. Germline CDR1 GTSNPN, CDR2 SVGIG (reference sequence). CDR3 loop: CAWSVGQVYGYTF. CDR3 bases: TGTGCCTGGAGTGTGGGACAGGTCTATGGCTACACCTTC.

V and J are TRBV12-1 and TRBJ1-5; the D segment call TRBD1 is taken from the table without a DNA check. TRBV12-1 is given as a pseudogene. The CDR3 extends over 15 amino acids. The CDR3, as DNA: TGTGCCAGCAGCTTTGACAGGGGGAACAATCAGCCCCAGCATTTT. It codes for CASSFDRGNNQPQHF.

The CDR3 coding sequence is TGTGCCAGCAGCGTTTGGACGGAGGGGGAGCAGTACTTC. This encodes CASSVWTEGEQYF. The V call is TRBV9, the J call TRBJ2-7; D might be TRBD2 (6 bases). The germline CDR1 and CDR2 sequences are SGDLS and YYNGEE. The CDR3 length is 13 residues. V was cut by 2 bases and J by 7 bases, with 13 bases left in between.

The rearrangement joins TRBV5-1 to TRBJ1-2, with 7 bases aligning to TRBD1. This CDR3 has 16 residues. V gave up 0 bases and J gave up 4 bases; unmatched junction bases: 9. CDR1 SGHRS and CDR2 YFSETQ come from the germline V gene. CDR3 sequence: CASSLEGGGPLYGYTF. CDR3 coding DNA: TGCGCCAGCAGCTTGGAAGGAGGGGGCCCCCTCTATGGCTACACCTTC.

The chain employs TRBV27 and TRBJ2-3; 7 positions match TRBD2. CDR1 is MNHEY and CDR2 is SMNVEV in the germline V gene (reference sequence). Trimming at V came to 3 bases and at J to 2 bases, leaving 2 bases not matched to a gene. The CDR3 is made up of 14 amino acids. CDR3 sequence reads: CASSFGLDTDTQYF. The CDR3 DNA follows: TGTGCCAGCAGTTTCGGACTAGACACAGATACGCAGTATTTT.

This rearrangement joins TRBV10-2 to TRBJ2-3; the match to TRBD2 covers 8 bases. J was trimmed by 4 bases and V by 8 bases; bases with no gene match: 14. CDR1 WSHSY and CDR2 SAAADI come from the germline V gene. The CDR3 length is 16 residues. The CDR3 sequence is CASPAPGGAGADTQYF. CDR3 nucleotides: TGCGCCAGCCCGGCCCCCGGGGGGGCCGGGGCAGATACGCAGTATTTT.

The chain has TRBV29-1 and TRBJ1-2, with unresolved D. This CDR3 spans 14 amino acids. CDR1 is SQVTM and CDR2 is ANQGSEA in the germline V gene. V was cut by 3 bases and J by 3 bases, with 14 bases left in between. CDR3: CSVDSSEVDYGYTF. The CDR3 DNA follows: TGCAGCGTTGACTCCAGCGAGGTTGACTATGGCTACACCTTC.

The V gene is TRBV15, the J gene TRBJ2-7; 9 bases line up with TRBD2. Germline V CDR1 and CDR2: LNHNV, YYDKDF (reference sequence). This CDR3 is 15 amino acids long. After removal of 4 bases from V and 3 bases from J, the junction contained 7 bases not matched to a gene. CDR3 sequence (DNA): TGTGCCACCAGCACCCGGAAGCGGGGGGTCTACGAGCAGTACTTC. Its translation is CATSTRKRGVYEQYF.

This clone was seen only a few times. The chain is built from TRBV6-1 and TRBJ2-3, with 9 bases that match TRBD1. Germline V gives CDR1 MNHNS, CDR2 SASEGT. The CDR3 contains 14 residues. The J segment lost 5 bases and the V segment lost 1 base, leaving 1 base of the junction unmatched. The CDR3 DNA follows: TGTGCCAGCAGTGAAGGACAGGGGGGAGATACGCAGTATTTT. The encoded protein is CASSEGQGGDTQYF.

J is TRBJ2-3 and V is TRBV5-4; 10 bases map to TRBD2. The CDR3 is 18 amino acids. Trimming took 1 base from V and 2 from J; bases not matched to a gene: 10. Per germline, CDR1 SGHNT and CDR2 YYREEE (reference sequence). CDR3 region: CASSLSGGAFVNTDTQYF. Written as DNA, the CDR3 is TGTGCCAGCAGCTTGAGCGGGGGGGCCTTCGTGAACACAGATACGCAGTATTTT.

This chain connects TRBV30 to TRBJ1-2; tentative D call: TRBD1 (6 bases). Deletions cut 3 bases from V and 10 bases from J, with 18 bases between. The CDR3 loop spans 13 amino acids. CDR1 and CDR2 (germline): GTSNPN, SVGIG (reference sequence). CDR3 nucleotide sequence: TGTGCCTGGAGCCTGGGGGGGGGCTTTGACTACACCTTC. Encoded protein: CAWSLGGGFDYTF.

This chain joins TRBV25-1 and TRBJ2-5; the D gene is possibly TRBD2 (6 bases). Germline CDR1 is MGHDK and CDR2 is SYGVNS. The CDR3 consists of 14 residues. V was clipped by 1 base and J by 2 bases, with 8 bases between them. DNA of the CDR3: TGTGCCAGCAGTGAATTGAGCGGGCAAGAGACCCAGTACTTC. Amino acids: CASSELSGQETQYF. The variable domain in full, with the rest retrieved from reference TRBV25-1 and TRBJ2-5, is EADIYQTPRYLVIGTGKKITLECSQTMGHDKMYWYQQDPGMELHLIHYSYGVNSTEKGDLSSESTVSRIRTEHFPLTLESARPSHTSQYLCASSELSGQETQYFGPGTRLLVL.

The chain links TRBV5-4 to TRBJ2-3, with no clear D. This CDR3 is 14 amino acids long. Germline lookup yields CDR1 SGHNT and CDR2 YYREEE (reference sequence). Deletions cut 4 bases from V and 2 bases from J, with 11 bases between. This chain's CDR3 is CASSPAILTDTQYF. CDR3 sequence (DNA): TGTGCCAGCAGCCCAGCGATCCTCACAGATACGCAGTATTTT.

J is TRBJ1-6 and V is TRBV5-1, with D perhaps matching TRBD1 (6 bases). This CDR3 contains 15 residues. Germline V CDR1 and CDR2: SGHRS, YFSETQ. V lost 0 bases to trimming and J lost 7 bases, with 11 bases between them. CDR3 DNA sequence: TGCGCCAGCAGCTTGGAGGCAGGGGAGAATTCACCCCTCCACTTT. Translating gives CASSLEAGENSPLHF.

The rearrangement links TRBV28 to TRBJ1-5; 11 bases match TRBD1. V shed 5 bases, J shed 3 bases, and the junction held 6 bases outside the gene matches. CDR3 length equals 16 residues. CDR1 and CDR2 from the germline V gene are MDHEN and SYDVKM. CDR3 in DNA: TGTGCCAGCAGTGGACAGGGGGCAGCTTACAATCAGCCCCAGCATTTT. Its protein product is CASSGQGAAYNQPQHF.

This clone was detected only once. This chain uses TRBV6-5 with TRBJ2-1, with D possibly TRBD1 on 5 matching bases. Trimming left V 0 bases short and J 0 bases short, with 9 bases between. CDR3 length: 16 residues. CDR1 and CDR2 (germline): MNHEY, SVGAGI. The CDR3 sequence is CASSYSQASSYNEQFF. The CDR3 DNA reads as TGTGCCAGCAGTTACTCACAGGCCAGCTCCTACAATGAGCAGTTCTTC.

The genes are TRBV10-2 and TRBJ2-7, with D maybe TRBD1 (6 bases). The CDR3 contains 13 residues. Germline V lookup: CDR1 WSHSY, CDR2 SAAADI. Trimming removed 4 bases from V and 0 bases from J, with 7 bases in between. The CDR3 region has the DNA TGCGCCAGCAGTGGGGACACCTCCTACGAGCAGTACTTC. It specifies CASSGDTSYEQYF.

This clone has a single count. This sequence joins TRBV5-6 and TRBJ1-1; no clear D. Per the germline V gene, CDR1 is SGHDT and CDR2 is YYEEEE. V lost 4 bases and J lost 0, with 10 bases in between. This CDR3 region has 14 residues. DNA for the CDR3: TGTGCCAGCAGCCCGGTACTCATGAACACTGAAGCTTTCTTT. Translation: CASSPVLMNTEAFF.

The genes are TRBV7-9 and TRBJ1-6; D is unresolved. Trimming cost V 6 bases and J 11 bases, with 14 bases left between them. The germline V gene encodes CDR1 SEHNR and CDR2 FQNEAQ (reference sequence). The CDR3 consists of 13 residues. CDR3 amino acids: CASRAGGRAPLHF. The CDR3 DNA sequence: TGTGCCAGCAGGGCTGGCGGCCGGGCACCCCTCCACTTT.

This clone was seen a single time. The genes are TRBV27 and TRBJ2-1, with D perhaps matching TRBD2 (6 bases). There are 14 residues in the CDR3. V dropped 4 bases and J dropped 4 bases, with 11 bases sitting between them. CDR1 MNHEY and CDR2 SMNVEV come from the germline V gene (reference sequence). CDR3 nucleotide sequence: TGTGCCAGCAGTTCCCGGGGACTTTACAATGAGCAGTTCTTC. This gives the protein CASSSRGLYNEQFF.

The J gene is TRBJ1-2, the V gene TRBV5-1; D remains ambiguous. CDR3 length equals 13 residues. Looked up from germline, CDR1 is SGHRS and CDR2 is YFSETQ. The ends were cut back, 1 base at V and 6 bases at J, with 10 bases in the middle. The CDR3 is CASSLSGNDGYTF. The DNA for the CDR3 is TGCGCCAGCAGCTTGTCGGGGAACGATGGCTACACCTTC. The variable domain in full, completed from reference TRBV5-1 and TRBJ1-2, reads KAGVTQTPRYLIKTRGQQVTLSCSPISGHRSVSWYQQTPGQGLQFLFEYFSETQRNKGNFPGRFSGRQFSNSRSEMNVSTLELGDSALYLCASSLSGNDGYTFGSGTRLTVV.